This T cell receptor (beta chain) was profiled in a study of shared clonotypes between healthy human individuals. Sequenced by immunoSEQ multiplex PCR; TCRdb stores in-frame clones only, minus some. The repertoire includes 2 million to 2.5 million clones, 95% of them detected once, and roughly 0.13% sits in the top ten. The sequenced material came from naive CD4+ T cells sorted from blood. Subset here: CD45RA+ positively selected. The clonotype originates from a man aged 18-30 years in good health.

CDR3 region: CASSVVTGKAYTEAFF. For the CDR3, the DNA is TGTGCCAGCAGCGTAGTAACAGGGAAGGCGTACACTGAAGCTTTCTTT. V is TRBV9 and J is TRBJ1-1; D may be TRBD1 (6 bases). Trimming left V 0 bases short and J 3 bases short, with 15 bases between. This CDR3 has 16 amino acids. Per the germline V gene, CDR1 is SGDLS and CDR2 is YYNGEE. Filled out from reference TRBV9 and TRBJ1-1, the complete variable domain reads DSGVTQTPKHLITATGQRVTLRCSPRSGDLSVYWYQQSLDQGLQFLIQYYNGEERAKGNILERFSAQQFPDLHSELNLSSLELGDSALYFCASSVVTGKAYTEAFFGQGTRLTVV.